Listed below are T cell receptor beta chains from one sample, sequenced in a study of T cells after yellow fever vaccination. MiXCR was run by TCRdb on the 5' RACE reads, yielding one entry per CDR3 protein. The profile shows fewer than 350,000 distinct CDR3 sequences, 7.5% to 9% of them singletons. The sequencing here drew on PBMCs, taken on the day of the first yellow fever vaccination. The receptors here all came from a man aged 18-30 years who received the YFV17D yellow fever vaccine. The CDR3 runs from the conserved cysteine through the conserved F or W. The D gene is left open where the match is weak. Clone size is given for some rows only: seen once, a few or many times, or a class if the clone is expanded.

size	D	V	CDR3
many	-	TRBV7-3	CASSPYRTTLYNEQFF
-	TRBD1	TRBV12-3/TRBV12-4	CASSSTGTAGNIIYF
many	-	TRBV11-3	CASSFQWNTEAFF
-	-	TRBV5-1	CASSFSRTDTEAFF
many	-	TRBV4-3	CASSQGYSGANVLTF
many	-	TRBV5-1	CASSSGSTQETQYF
many	TRBD1	TRBV6-5	CASRQGWSTDTQYF
-	TRBD1	TRBV6-1	CAVSGQHSYEQYF
-	-	TRBV5-1	CASSLGTGLNEGYTF
-	-	TRBV5-1	CASHFDSSYTEAFF
-	-	TRBV20-1	CSARAPGRFNYGYTF
many	TRBD1	TRBV7-8	CASSLERTGYNEQFF
few	-	TRBV6-2/TRBV6-3	CASSYDKAKINQPQHF
many	-	TRBV7-9	CASSAGRDGYTF
-	TRBD1	TRBV3-1	CASSHYQGQGVGGYTF
few	TRBD1	TRBV20-1	CSAGDPGTGRIGLFF
-	-	TRBV5-1	CASSLQPSSYNEQFF
few	-	TRBV7-8	CASSLEARPQHF
many	-	TRBV14	CASSQAFVTSNEQFF
many	-	TRBV7-2	CASSHHSPLHF
few	-	TRBV7-2	CASSQGFITPGDTQYF
many	TRBD2	TRBV5-1	CASSPPGGLQNIQYF
few	-	TRBV28	CASSLNRWKGATDTQYF
many	-	TRBV5-5	CASSLGPPGGTEAFF
-	-	TRBV25-1	CASTPAGHTYEQYF
few	-	TRBV23-1	CASSQSGPAYYEQYF
many	-	TRBV4-1	CASSQVGSDTQYF
-	TRBD1	TRBV10-3	CAIRDRAGLGNTIYF
-	TRBD1	TRBV6-5	CASSLRQGLGYTF
few	-	TRBV29-1	CSAGSSNTGELFF
-	TRBD2	TRBV9	CASSPGLAGGWNTGELFF
few	TRBD2	TRBV13	CASSKPGLAKDTQYF
few	-	TRBV5-6	CAMSPEVRHNEQFF
many	TRBD1	TRBV4-3	CASSRGQGAYEQYF
few	-	TRBV6-2/TRBV6-3	CASSYGPGLGETQYF
-	TRBD1	TRBV12-5	CASGLDGTGSGYTF
few	-	TRBV6-2/TRBV6-3	CARPDILWGTDTQYF
few	-	TRBV6-2/TRBV6-3	CASSYAGDVNSPLHF
once	TRBD1	TRBV2	CASSGQINSPLHF
few	-	TRBV5-5	CASSSRFVPTEAFF
few	TRBD1	TRBV12-3/TRBV12-4	CASSLGGQPPDTQYF
few	-	TRBV4-3	CASSQQRQTNQPQHF
few	TRBD1	TRBV7-9	CASSLVGTGLYEQYF
few	-	TRBV7-9	CASSFSLRGPISDEQYF
-	-	TRBV5-5	CASSRDGGDLTEAFF
-	TRBD1	TRBV5-1	CASSTTGEETQYF
-	-	TRBV30	CAWSDTTGTFQETQYF
-	-	TRBV9	CASSVGSYMNTEAIF
-	TRBD2	TRBV6-5	CASSYGFAGVSYNEQFF
few	-	TRBV7-6	CASSLGRGTYNEQFF
-	TRBD2	TRBV28	CASSSDYMGGSGSETQYF
few	TRBD1	TRBV2	CASSARQGATNYGYTF
few	-	TRBV27	CASSSHAATNYGYTF
few	TRBD2	TRBV13	CASSPNRAGADTQYF
many	-	TRBV7-2	CASSLFRGRGDGYTF
-	-	TRBV7-2	CASSLGVTHPLSYNEQFF
few	-	TRBV2	CASSTSLGANVLTF